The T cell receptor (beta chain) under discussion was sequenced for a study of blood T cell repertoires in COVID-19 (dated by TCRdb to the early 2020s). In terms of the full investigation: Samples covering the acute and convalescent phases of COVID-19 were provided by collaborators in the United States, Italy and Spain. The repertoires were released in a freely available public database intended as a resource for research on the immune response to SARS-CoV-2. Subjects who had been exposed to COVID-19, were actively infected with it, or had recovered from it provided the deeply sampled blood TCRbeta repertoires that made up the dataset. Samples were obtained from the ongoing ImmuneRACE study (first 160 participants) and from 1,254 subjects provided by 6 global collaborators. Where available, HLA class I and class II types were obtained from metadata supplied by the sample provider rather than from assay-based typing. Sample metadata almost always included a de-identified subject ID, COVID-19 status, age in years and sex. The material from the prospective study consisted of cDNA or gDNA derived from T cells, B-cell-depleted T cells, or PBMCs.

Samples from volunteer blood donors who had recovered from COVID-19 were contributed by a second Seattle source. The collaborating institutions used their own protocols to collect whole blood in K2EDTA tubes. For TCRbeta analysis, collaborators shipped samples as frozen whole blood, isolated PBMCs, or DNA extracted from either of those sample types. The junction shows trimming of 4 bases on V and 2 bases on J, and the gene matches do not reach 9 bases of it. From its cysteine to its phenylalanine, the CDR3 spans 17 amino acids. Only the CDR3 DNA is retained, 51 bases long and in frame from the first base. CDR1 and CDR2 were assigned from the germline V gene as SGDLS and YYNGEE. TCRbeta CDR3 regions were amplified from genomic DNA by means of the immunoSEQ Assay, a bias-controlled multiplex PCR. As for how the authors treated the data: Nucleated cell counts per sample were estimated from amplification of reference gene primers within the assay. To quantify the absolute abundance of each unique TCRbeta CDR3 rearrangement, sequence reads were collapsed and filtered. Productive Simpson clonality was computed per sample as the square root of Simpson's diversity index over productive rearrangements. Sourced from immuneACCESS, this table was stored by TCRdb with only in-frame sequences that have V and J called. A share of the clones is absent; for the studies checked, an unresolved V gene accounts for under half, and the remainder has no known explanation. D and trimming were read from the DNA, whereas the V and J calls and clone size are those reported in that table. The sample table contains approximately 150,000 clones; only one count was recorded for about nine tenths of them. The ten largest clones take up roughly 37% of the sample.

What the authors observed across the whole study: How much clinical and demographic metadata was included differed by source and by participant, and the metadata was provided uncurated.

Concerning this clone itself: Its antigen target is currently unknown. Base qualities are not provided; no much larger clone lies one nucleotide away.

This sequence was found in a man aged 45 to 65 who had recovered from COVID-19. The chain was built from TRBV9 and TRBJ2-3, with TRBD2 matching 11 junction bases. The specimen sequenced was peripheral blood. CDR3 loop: CASSPSTSGASTDTQYF. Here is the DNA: TGTGCCAGCAGCCCCTCGACTAGCGGGGCTTCCACAGATACGCAGTATTTT.